These T cell receptor beta chains were read from a single sample in a study of OX40 agonist ivuxolimab in advanced cancers. The data were produced by immunoSEQ multiplex PCR, yet TCRdb's version contains in-frame clones alone and is incomplete. Among about 35,000 clones listed, around 74% were seen once. The material was CD4+ or CD8+ T cells sorted from blood, obtained in a trial of the OX40 agonist ivuxolimab. The source of these receptors is an adult with an advanced solid tumor such as melanoma, head and neck, liver or kidney cancer. Both conserved end residues are trimmed from each CDR3. Fields, in order: D gene, clone size, J gene, V gene, CDR3 protein. A D gene is named only where the DNA matches it firmly. Rows give clone size only sometimes, using once, few, many, or a class for an expanded clone.

D: TRBD2; size: .; J: TRBJ2-5; V: TRBV19; CDR3: ASSIGGGNQETQY
D: .; size: medium-sized; J: TRBJ2-7; V: TRBV30; CDR3: AWSKGGTRRSYEQY
D: TRBD2; size: few; J: TRBJ2-5; V: TRBV5-4; CDR3: ASSLRGGAAETQY
D: .; size: .; J: TRBJ1-1; V: TRBV19; CDR3: ASSMRQLNTEAF
D: .; size: few; J: TRBJ2-6; V: TRBV5-1; CDR3: ASSLFGANVLT
D: .; size: .; J: TRBJ1-5; V: TRBV10-3; CDR3: ASKGGDSNQPQH
D: .; size: few; J: TRBJ2-3; V: TRBV6-5; CDR3: ASSKGVFTDTQY
D: .; size: .; J: TRBJ1-2; V: TRBV6-1; CDR3: ASSPWGGVSGYT
D: TRBD2; size: large; J: TRBJ2-2; V: TRBV7-6; CDR3: ASSLVRGGLTGELF
D: TRBD1; size: .; J: TRBJ2-1; V: TRBV5-1; CDR3: ASSTGQSSYNEQF
D: TRBD2; size: .; J: TRBJ2-1; V: TRBV9; CDR3: ASSARLGLAGGYNEQF
D: .; size: .; J: TRBJ2-3; V: TRBV2; CDR3: ASSLIAPPDTQY
D: TRBD1; size: .; J: TRBJ2-7; V: TRBV23-1; CDR3: ASSQELRDSKDEQY
D: .; size: .; J: TRBJ2-7; V: TRBV6-6; CDR3: ASSYEVTSSYEQY
D: .; size: once; J: TRBJ2-1; V: TRBV18; CDR3: ASSTGFYNEQF
D: .; size: .; J: TRBJ1-2; V: TRBV2; CDR3: ASTARGSNYGYT
D: .; size: .; J: TRBJ1-2; V: TRBV23-1; CDR3: ASSQSLGGVLSGYT
D: .; size: once; J: TRBJ1-5; V: TRBV29-1; CDR3: SVASYSNQPQH
D: .; size: few; J: TRBJ1-6; V: TRBV18; CDR3: ASSTKRDSGSPLH
D: .; size: .; J: TRBJ1-5; V: TRBV4-1; CDR3: ASRRDRNQPQH